One and the same sample provided the 9 T cell receptor beta chains below, sequenced in a study of identical twins. One entry per CDR3 protein, called by TCRdb with MiXCR from the 5' RACE reads. The repertoire holds about 280,000 distinct CDR3 sequences, about 8.1% seen once, with 2% to 2.5% in the top ten. These same data were also listed under a study on yellow fever vaccine responses in identical twins.

Sequencing was performed on memory (CD45RO+) T cells sorted from blood. The source of these receptors is a woman aged 18-29 years in good health.

The chain is built from TRBV27 and TRBJ2-1, with a tentative D call TRBD2 (5 bases). V was cut by 5 bases and J by 0 bases, with 26 bases left in between. Germline CDR1 reads MNHEY; CDR2 reads SMNVEV (reference sequence). The CDR3 consists of 20 residues. CDR3 sequence (DNA): TGTGCCAGCAGTCCCCTCGGTCTGGAGGACTGGAGTAGCTCCTACAATGAGCAGTTCTTC. It codes for CASSPLGLEDWSSSYNEQFF.

This clonotype was seen ten or more times. The chain couples TRBV10-3 to TRBJ2-7; D possibly corresponds to TRBD1 (6 bases). This CDR3 comprises 15 residues. Germline-derived CDR1 and CDR2 are ENHRY and SYGVKD. V was cut by 7 bases and J by 0 bases, with 16 bases left in between. CDR3 protein: CAITGPTGISYEQYF. The CDR3 DNA reads TGTGCCATCACCGGGCCCACAGGGATCTCCTACGAGCAGTACTTC.

This clonotype was observed many times. V gene TRBV28 combines with J gene TRBJ2-5, with 7 bases fitting TRBD1. Germline V gene sequence: CDR1 MDHEN, CDR2 SYDVKM. This CDR3 spans 14 amino acids. Trimming at V came to 5 bases and at J to 5 bases, leaving 8 bases not matched to a gene. Here the CDR3 DNA reads TGTGCCAGCAGTCGTTGGACAGGCAGGGAGACCCAGTACTTC. Translated: CASSRWTGRETQYF.

This clonotype was found many times. The rearrangement uses TRBV3-1 and TRBJ2-1; 15 bases align to TRBD2. The CDR3 runs 16 residues. Germline V gene data show CDR1 as LGHDT and CDR2 as YNNKEL (reference sequence). V was pared by 5 bases and J by 4 bases, with 3 bases of the junction left unmatched. In nucleotides, the CDR3 is TGTGCCAGCAGCGGGGGACTAGCGGGAGGATACAATGAGCAGTTCTTC. Its protein is CASSGGLAGGYNEQFF.

The chain is built from TRBV27 and TRBJ2-7; the match to TRBD2 covers 14 bases. V was pared by 2 bases and J by 10 bases, with 4 bases of the junction left unmatched. CDR3 length: 14 amino acids. CDR1 MNHEY and CDR2 SMNVEV come from the germline V gene (reference sequence). CDR3 amino acids: CASSLGTSGRRQYF. In nucleotides, the CDR3 is TGTGCCAGCAGTTTAGGGACTAGCGGGAGAAGACAGTACTTC.

The rearrangement joins TRBV11-2 to TRBJ2-1; the D is unclear. Germline CDR1 is SGHAT and CDR2 is FQNNGV. The CDR3 extends over 15 amino acids. V lost 8 bases to trimming and J lost 6 bases, with 20 bases between them. The CDR3 DNA reads as TGTGCCAGCCAGCCTCCCGGGCTACGCACCAATGAGCAGTTCTTC. Translated: CASQPPGLRTNEQFF.

This clonotype was recorded many times. The rearrangement joins TRBV5-1 to TRBJ1-2, with 12 bases identical to TRBD1. The CDR3 covers 15 residues. The germline gives CDR1 SGHRS, CDR2 YFSETQ. V lost 2 bases, J lost 6 bases, and 5 bases stayed unmatched. In DNA form, the CDR3 reads TGCGCCAGCAGCTTTTGGGACAGGGGGCAAGATGGCTACACCTTC. This gives the protein CASSFWDRGQDGYTF.

This clonotype turned up a few times. The rearrangement links TRBV28 to TRBJ1-4; weak D call: TRBD1 (6 bases). CDR3 length: 15 residues. V lost 6 bases, J lost 2 bases, and 13 bases lay in between. CDR1 is MDHEN and CDR2 is SYDVKM in the germline V gene. In nucleotides, the CDR3 is TGTGCCAGCAGAACCACCGGGGGCACTAATGAAAAACTGTTTTTT. It yields the protein CASRTTGGTNEKLFF.

J is TRBJ2-1 and V is TRBV6-1; D gene uncertain. This CDR3 is 15 amino acids long. Trimming took 6 bases from V and 1 from J, leaving 13 bases between them. Germline CDR1 is MNHNS and CDR2 is SASEGT. CDR3 region: CASSPPTGSYNEQFF. The CDR3 DNA reads as TGTGCCAGCAGCCCTCCAACGGGTTCCTACAATGAGCAGTTCTTC.